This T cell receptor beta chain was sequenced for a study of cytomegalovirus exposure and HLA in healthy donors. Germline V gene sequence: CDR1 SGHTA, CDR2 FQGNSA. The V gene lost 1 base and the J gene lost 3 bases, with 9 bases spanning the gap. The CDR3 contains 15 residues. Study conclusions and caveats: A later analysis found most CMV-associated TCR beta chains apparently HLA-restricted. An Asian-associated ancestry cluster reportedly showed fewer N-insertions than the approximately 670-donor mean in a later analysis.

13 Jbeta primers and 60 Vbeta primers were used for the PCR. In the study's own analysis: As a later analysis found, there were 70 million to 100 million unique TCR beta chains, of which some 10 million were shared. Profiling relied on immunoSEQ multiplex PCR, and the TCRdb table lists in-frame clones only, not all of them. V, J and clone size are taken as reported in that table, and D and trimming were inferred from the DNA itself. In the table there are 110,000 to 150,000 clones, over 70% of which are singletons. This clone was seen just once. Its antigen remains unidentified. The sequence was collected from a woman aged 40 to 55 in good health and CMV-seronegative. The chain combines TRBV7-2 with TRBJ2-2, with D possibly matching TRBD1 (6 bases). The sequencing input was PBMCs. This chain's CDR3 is CASSLVGGDTGELFF. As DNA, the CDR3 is TGTGCCAGCAGCTTAGTTGGGGGCGACACCGGGGAGCTGTTTTTT.